This is a list of T cell receptor beta chains from one sample in a study of T-cell reconstitution after alpha-beta-depleted transplantation in children. TCRdb reanalysed the PCR reads using MiXCR and keeps one entry per CDR3 protein. The table lists 210,000 or so distinct CDR3 sequences, about 9.5% of them singletons. Sequencing used PBMCs from the stem cell graft donor, obtained from the stem cell graft. These receptors came from a human donor who donated a stem cell graft to a child with acute lymphoblastic leukemia. The CDR3 runs from the conserved cysteine through the conserved F or W. Fields, in order: V gene, J gene, CDR3 protein.

V: TRBV24-1
J: TRBJ2-2
CDR3: CATSDPSTSGELFF

V: TRBV3-1
J: TRBJ1-4
CDR3: CASRRRGTNEKLFF

V: TRBV6-2/TRBV6-3
J: TRBJ2-7
CDR3: CASSYGRGCYEQYF

V: TRBV4-1
J: TRBJ2-3
CDR3: CASSSRLGDTQYF

V: TRBV27
J: TRBJ2-7
CDR3: CASSLSSKGTYEQYF

V: TRBV10-3
J: TRBJ1-1
CDR3: CAISESLPGTAIEAFF

V: TRBV2
J: TRBJ2-3
CDR3: CASMGTLAGGGDTQYF

V: TRBV7-2
J: TRBJ1-5
CDR3: CASSRRTGLSDQPQHF

V: TRBV5-1
J: TRBJ2-5
CDR3: CASSFAGQPNGETQYF

V: TRBV5-1
J: TRBJ2-7
CDR3: CASSLASTAYEQYF

V: TRBV7-2
J: TRBJ1-4
CDR3: CASSYDRGNEKLFF

V: TRBV7-2
J: TRBJ2-7
CDR3: CASSPAGDKTYEQYF

V: TRBV2
J: TRBJ2-5
CDR3: CASSKGGTTQETQYF

V: TRBV20-1
J: TRBJ2-2
CDR3: CSAIGGTGELFF